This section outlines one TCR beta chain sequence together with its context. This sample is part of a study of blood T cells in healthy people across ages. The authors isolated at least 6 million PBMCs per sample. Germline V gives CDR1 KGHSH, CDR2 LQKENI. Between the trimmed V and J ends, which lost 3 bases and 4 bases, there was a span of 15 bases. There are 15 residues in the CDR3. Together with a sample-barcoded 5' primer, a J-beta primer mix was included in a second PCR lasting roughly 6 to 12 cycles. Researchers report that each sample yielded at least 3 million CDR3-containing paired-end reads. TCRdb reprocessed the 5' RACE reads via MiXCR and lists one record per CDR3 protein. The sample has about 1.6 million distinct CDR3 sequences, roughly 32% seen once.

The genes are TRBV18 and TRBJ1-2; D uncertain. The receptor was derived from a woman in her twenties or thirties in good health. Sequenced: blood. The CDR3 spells CASSPTTRVGYGYTF. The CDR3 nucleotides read TGTGCCAGCTCACCTACGACAAGGGTTGGCTATGGCTACACCTTC.